This TCR beta chain is from a study of shared clonotypes between healthy human individuals. Broader study findings: Naive CD4 clonotypes were shared across several donors at 4.5% to 6%.

Trimming took off 8 bases at V and 0 bases at J, with 13 bases between the two ends. From germline, CDR1 is LNHNV and CDR2 YYDKDF (reference sequence). The CDR3 totals 14 residues. This clone was counted only a few times. Its antigen is undetermined. Libraries were prepared by immunoSEQ multiplex PCR; TCRdb keeps only in-frame clonotypes and omits some of them. The repertoire consists of about 1 million clones, with roughly 70% occurring once and the leading ten covering over 1.3%. The material sequenced was memory CD4+ T cells sorted from blood. Described subset: CD45RA-negative fraction. The rearrangement uses TRBV15 and TRBJ2-5, with D possibly matching TRBD2 (7 bases). This receptor was identified in a man aged 18 to 29 in good health. CDR3 DNA sequence: TGTGCCACCGCCCGGGGGGCGTACCAAGAGACCCAGTACTTC. Translating it yields CATARGAYQETQYF.